A selection of T cell receptor beta chains follows, all from one sample in a study of CD8 T cells in ankylosing spondylitis. TCRdb reprocessed the 5' RACE reads with MiXCR, giving one entry per CDR3 protein. Altogether over 700,000 distinct CDR3 sequences are present, over 15% being singletons, with the ten largest covering approximately 18%. Specimen: blood, either unsorted or a sorted T cell fraction (not recorded which). Receptors were obtained from a male donor with ankylosing spondylitis. Both conserved end residues are part of each CDR3. Each record gives: V gene, D gene, J gene, CDR3 length, clone size, CDR3 DNA, CDR3 protein. D genes are given only for firm matches. Not all rows give a size; the values are once, few, many and, for expanded clones, a class.

v_call: TRBV19; d_call: TRBD1; j_call: TRBJ2-6; cdr3_length: 19; clone_size: .; cdr3_nt: TGTGCCAGTAGTATAGACCTATACAGGGGTCGTTCTGGGGCCAACGTCCTGACTTTC; cdr3_aa: CASSIDLYRGRSGANVLTF
v_call: TRBV6-1; d_call: .; j_call: TRBJ1-5; cdr3_length: 15; clone_size: .; cdr3_nt: TGTGCCAGCAGTCCTTCGGACAGAACTGATCAGCCCCAGCATTTT; cdr3_aa: CASSPSDRTDQPQHF
v_call: TRBV12-3/TRBV12-4; d_call: TRBD2; j_call: TRBJ2-1; cdr3_length: 16; clone_size: .; cdr3_nt: TGTGCCAGCAGTTTACGGTCTAGCGGGCAATACAATGAGCAGTTCTTC; cdr3_aa: CASSLRSSGQYNEQFF
v_call: TRBV3-1; d_call: .; j_call: TRBJ1-1; cdr3_length: 14; clone_size: few; cdr3_nt: TGTGCCAGCAGCCAAGTTCGGCTACAGGGAGAAGCTTTCTTT; cdr3_aa: CASSQVRLQGEAFF
v_call: TRBV4-3; d_call: .; j_call: TRBJ2-7; cdr3_length: 16; clone_size: .; cdr3_nt: TGCGCCAGCAGCCAAGATGGGGGTAGCGAGTATGACGAGCAGTACTTC; cdr3_aa: CASSQDGGSEYDEQYF
v_call: TRBV2; d_call: .; j_call: TRBJ2-1; cdr3_length: 14; clone_size: .; cdr3_nt: TGTGCCAGCAGTACCCCGAGGGGCAGCAATGAGCAGTTCTTC; cdr3_aa: CASSTPRGSNEQFF
v_call: TRBV7-9; d_call: TRBD1; j_call: TRBJ2-1; cdr3_length: 15; clone_size: .; cdr3_nt: TGTGCCAGCAGTTCCACCGGGACAGGGGCAAATGAGCAGTTCTTC; cdr3_aa: CASSSTGTGANEQFF
v_call: TRBV5-5; d_call: .; j_call: TRBJ1-1; cdr3_length: 15; clone_size: .; cdr3_nt: TGTGCCAGCAGCTTGAGGCATTCCATGAACACTGAAGCTTTCTTT; cdr3_aa: CASSLRHSMNTEAFF
v_call: TRBV7-2; d_call: TRBD2; j_call: TRBJ2-2; cdr3_length: 17; clone_size: few; cdr3_nt: TGTGCCAGCAGCTCTAGGACGGGACTAGCTGTCACCGGGGAGCTGTTTTTT; cdr3_aa: CASSSRTGLAVTGELFF
v_call: TRBV20-1; d_call: TRBD2; j_call: TRBJ2-5; cdr3_length: 16; clone_size: .; cdr3_nt: TGCAGTGCTAGGAGGCTAGCGGACCCAATCCAAGAGACCCAGTACTTC; cdr3_aa: CSARRLADPIQETQYF
v_call: TRBV12-3/TRBV12-4; d_call: .; j_call: TRBJ1-2; cdr3_length: 13; clone_size: .; cdr3_nt: TGTGCCAGCAGTTGGGACGCGGGGCAAGGCAACACCTTC; cdr3_aa: CASSWDAGQGNTF
v_call: TRBV10-2; d_call: TRBD1; j_call: TRBJ2-7; cdr3_length: 13; clone_size: .; cdr3_nt: TGCGCCAGCAAGCCGGGACAGGGCTACGAGCAGTACTTC; cdr3_aa: CASKPGQGYEQYF
v_call: TRBV5-6; d_call: TRBD2; j_call: TRBJ2-1; cdr3_length: 16; clone_size: .; cdr3_nt: TGTGCCAGCAGCCGTGGGGGGGGTTACTCCTACAATGAGCAGTTCTTC; cdr3_aa: CASSRGGGYSYNEQFF
v_call: TRBV7-8; d_call: TRBD2; j_call: TRBJ2-2; cdr3_length: 19; clone_size: .; cdr3_nt: TGTGCCAGCAGCTTAGATAGGAGCGGGAGGGCCTATAACACCGGGGAGCTGTTTTTT; cdr3_aa: CASSLDRSGRAYNTGELFF
v_call: TRBV10-3; d_call: TRBD2; j_call: TRBJ2-7; cdr3_length: 14; clone_size: many; cdr3_nt: TGTGCCATCAGTGACCAGCGGGGGGGCTACGAGCAGTACTTC; cdr3_aa: CAISDQRGGYEQYF
v_call: TRBV19; d_call: .; j_call: TRBJ1-2; cdr3_length: 14; clone_size: .; cdr3_nt: TGTGCCAGTAGTATCAAGGTCTTCAACTATGGCTACACCTTC; cdr3_aa: CASSIKVFNYGYTF
v_call: TRBV20-1; d_call: .; j_call: TRBJ1-1; cdr3_length: 12; clone_size: few; cdr3_nt: TGCAGTGCTAGACAGTGGGACACTGAAGCTTTCTTT; cdr3_aa: CSARQWDTEAFF
v_call: TRBV6-5; d_call: .; j_call: TRBJ2-2; cdr3_length: 14; clone_size: few; cdr3_nt: TGTGCCAGCAGTTACGCCGAACTTACCGGGGAGCTGTTTTTT; cdr3_aa: CASSYAELTGELFF
v_call: TRBV5-1; d_call: TRBD1; j_call: TRBJ1-2; cdr3_length: 16; clone_size: few; cdr3_nt: TGCGCCAGCAGGGCAGCCGGGACAGGGGCAGACTATGGCTACACCTTC; cdr3_aa: CASRAAGTGADYGYTF
v_call: TRBV11-2; d_call: .; j_call: TRBJ2-6; cdr3_length: 18; clone_size: .; cdr3_nt: TGTGCCAGCAGCCAAAGTCTTCTTGGTAGCGCTGGGGCCAACGTCCTGACTTTC; cdr3_aa: CASSQSLLGSAGANVLTF
v_call: TRBV20-1; d_call: .; j_call: TRBJ2-7; cdr3_length: 12; clone_size: many; cdr3_nt: TGCAGTGCTAGTACCCACTCCTACGAGCAGTACTTC; cdr3_aa: CSASTHSYEQYF
v_call: TRBV7-7; d_call: .; j_call: TRBJ2-3; cdr3_length: 14; clone_size: few; cdr3_nt: TGTGCTAGCAGCCGCTTTTTGGGCACAGATACGCAGTATTTT; cdr3_aa: CASSRFLGTDTQYF
v_call: TRBV18; d_call: TRBD1; j_call: TRBJ1-1; cdr3_length: 16; clone_size: .; cdr3_nt: TGTGCCAGCTCACCTCTTACAGGGGGCGCGGCCACTGAAGCTTTCTTT; cdr3_aa: CASSPLTGGAATEAFF
v_call: TRBV28; d_call: TRBD2; j_call: TRBJ2-1; cdr3_length: 18; clone_size: many; cdr3_nt: TGTGCCAGCAGTTCACTAGCGGGAGGCCAAAGCTCCTACAATGAGCAGTTCTTC; cdr3_aa: CASSSLAGGQSSYNEQFF